The entry below describes one TCR beta chain. In the authors' methods: How many nucleated cells were present was estimated from reference gene primer amplification. Measured with immunoSEQ multiplex PCR; TCRdb has only the in-frame clones, and not every one. V and J calls and clone size are copied from that table; D and trimming were computed from the DNA. The table lists fewer than 300,000 clones, approximately 85% of them singletons. The entry originates in a study of blood T cell repertoires in COVID-19. Study-level information: Sites across the United States, Italy and Spain contributed samples from acute and convalescent COVID-19.

CDR3 length: 14 amino acids. The V gene lost 8 bases and the J gene lost 1 base, with 14 bases spanning the gap. CDR1 and CDR2 from the germline V gene are MDHEN and SYDVKM. This TCR was recovered from a human donor with COVID-19, enrolled during active disease. The donor label of this sample is uncertain. V usage is TRBV28 and J usage is TRBJ2-5, with D maybe TRBD1 (6 bases). Sequenced material: peripheral blood. Written as DNA, the CDR3 is TGTGCCAGCTATCCTCAGGGGATCCAAGAGACCCAGTACTTC. Amino acids: CASYPQGIQETQYF.